A single sample is the source of the 27 T cell receptor beta chains below, sequenced in a study of lymphopenia after photon versus proton radiotherapy. Libraries were prepared by immunoSEQ multiplex PCR; TCRdb keeps only in-frame clonotypes and omits some of them. The sample carries 25,000 to 30,000 clones, roughly four fifths recorded once. The specimen comprised peripheral blood, sampled from a patient treated with photon-based radiotherapy. These receptors were taken from a man between 45 and 60 years old with gastric cancer.

The CDR3 DNA is TGTGCCAGCAGCTTAGATCGAGGTTTCCAAGAGACCCAGTACTTC. It yields the protein CASSLDRGFQETQYF. The chain uses TRBV11-2 and TRBJ2-5; D is uncertain. This CDR3 comprises 15 residues. V dropped 0 bases and J dropped 1 base, with 9 bases sitting between them. CDR1 is SGHAT and CDR2 is FQNNGV in the germline V gene.

In this sample, this clone turned up once. The chain joins TRBV6-1 to TRBJ2-2; either TRBD1 or TRBD2 may fit D (5 bases each). Germline-derived CDR1 and CDR2 are MNHNS and SASEGT. There are 15 residues in the CDR3. Between the trimmed V and J ends, which lost 8 bases and 3 bases, there was a span of 16 bases. In DNA form, the CDR3 reads TGTGCCAGCGGGGCCACGCGGGCGCACACCGGGGAGCTGTTTTTT. It yields the protein CASGATRAHTGELFF.

V usage is TRBV6-1 and J usage is TRBJ2-7; perhaps TRBD1 as D (5 bases). The V gene lost 8 bases and the J gene lost 0 bases, with 11 bases spanning the gap. Germline CDR1 reads MNHNS; CDR2 reads SASEGT. The CDR3 totals 13 residues. The CDR3 nucleotides are TGTGCCAGCCATCCGACAGCCTCCTACGAGCAGTACTTC. This encodes CASHPTASYEQYF.

In this sample, this clone turned up once. This sequence joins TRBV20-1 and TRBJ2-3; no firm D call. Per the germline V gene, CDR1 is DFQATT and CDR2 is SNEGSKA (reference sequence). This CDR3 has 11 amino acids. Trimming removed 4 bases at V and 4 bases at J, with 6 bases between. In DNA form, the CDR3 reads TGCAGTGCTACTATATCAGATACGCAGTATTTT. Translation gives CSATISDTQYF.

The chain couples TRBV5-5 to TRBJ2-5, with no clear D. Trimming took off 2 bases at V and 2 bases at J, with 7 bases between the two ends. Germline V gene sequence: CDR1 SGHKS, CDR2 YYEKEE (reference sequence). This CDR3 contains 13 residues. This chain's CDR3 is CASSFGSQETQYF. As DNA, the CDR3 is TGTGCCAGCAGCTTCGGATCGCAAGAGACCCAGTACTTC.

V and J are TRBV29-1 and TRBJ2-1; 12 bases match TRBD1. Germline V lookup: CDR1 SQVTM, CDR2 ANQGSEA. V dropped 7 bases and J dropped 9; count of bases not matched to a gene: 7. This CDR3 contains 13 residues. The CDR3 coding sequence is TGCAGCGGGGTACCGGGACAGGGGGCTGAGCAGTTCTTC. Translated: CSGVPGQGAEQFF.

The chain uses TRBV4-3 and TRBJ2-3; 10 bases agree with TRBD1. The CDR3 is 16 amino acids. Germline V lookup: CDR1 LGHNA, CDR2 YSLEER. V gave up 3 bases and J gave up 0 bases; unmatched junction bases: 3. CDR3 protein: CASSQGQGSSTDTQYF. The CDR3 DNA follows: TGCGCCAGCAGCCAGGGACAGGGGTCTAGCACAGATACGCAGTATTTT.

V gene TRBV6-4 combines with J gene TRBJ2-1; 7 bases match TRBD2. Germline loops: CDR1 MRHNA, CDR2 SNTAGT. V shed 8 bases, J shed 6 bases, and the junction held 4 bases outside the gene matches. The CDR3 is 12 residues long. The CDR3 coding sequence is TGTGCCAGCGGAGGGACTACCAATGAGCAGTTCTTC. Protein product: CASGGTTNEQFF.

The V gene is TRBV11-2, the J gene TRBJ2-1; D ambiguous. The germline gives CDR1 SGHAT, CDR2 FQNNGV. The CDR3 has 14 amino acids. Trimming shortened V by 4 bases and J by 5 bases, and 12 bases separated the two germline ends. CDR3 nucleotide sequence: TGTGCCAGCAGCTATGGACGGAGAAACAATGAGCAGTTCTTC. It encodes CASSYGRRNNEQFF.

The rearrangement joins TRBV15 to TRBJ1-2, with unresolved D. V was trimmed by 0 bases and J by 8 bases, leaving 22 bases between them. Germline V CDR1 and CDR2: LNHNV, YYDKDF (reference sequence). The CDR3 totals 17 residues. The CDR3 protein is CATSRDQAAIARKGYTF. The CDR3 DNA sequence: TGTGCCACCAGCAGAGATCAGGCAGCCATTGCGAGGAAGGGCTACACCTTC.

The rearrangement uses TRBV27 and TRBJ2-5; a possible D gene is TRBD1 (6 bases). The CDR3 is made up of 15 amino acids. Trimming took off 0 bases at V and 2 bases at J, with 10 bases between the two ends. CDR1 is MNHEY and CDR2 is SMNVEV in the germline V gene (reference sequence). CDR3 in amino acids: CASSLSMGTQETQYF. CDR3 sequence (DNA): TGTGCCAGCAGTTTATCGATGGGGACACAAGAGACCCAGTACTTC.

The V call is TRBV2, the J call TRBJ1-1; D is perhaps TRBD1 (5 bases). CDR3 length equals 14 residues. The V end was cut by 6 bases, the J end by 1 base, with 12 bases between. Germline CDR1 is SNHLY and CDR2 is FYNNEI. CDR3 nucleotide sequence: TGTGCCAGCAGGAAGAGGGGCGAGAACACTGAAGCTTTCTTT. Its translation is CASRKRGENTEAFF. The variable domain in full, with the rest retrieved from reference TRBV2 and TRBJ1-1, is EPEVTQTPSHQVTQMGQEVILRCVPISNHLYFYWYRQILGQKVEFLVSFYNNEISEKSEIFDDQFSVERPDGSNFTLKIRSTKLEDSAMYFCASRKRGENTEAFFGQGTRLTVV.

The chain carries TRBV5-1 and TRBJ1-6; 8 bases fit TRBD1. Germline lookup yields CDR1 SGHRS and CDR2 YFSETQ. V shed 4 bases, J shed 6 bases, and the junction held 6 bases outside the gene matches. The length of the CDR3 is 15 residues. The CDR3 reads CASSTTTGVNSPLHF. The CDR3 DNA reads as TGCGCCAGCAGCACGACGACAGGGGTTAATTCACCCCTCCACTTT.

The rearrangement joins TRBV6-5 to TRBJ1-2; the D is unclear. The germline V gene has CDR1 MNHEY and CDR2 SVGAGI. Trimming took off 5 bases at V and 6 bases at J, with 16 bases between the two ends. The CDR3 totals 14 residues. The CDR3 bases are TGTGCCAGCAGTCTTCCAGGTCTTTCGGATGGCTACACCTTC. Protein: CASSLPGLSDGYTF.

This rearrangement joins TRBV4-3 to TRBJ1-6, with 7 bases fitting TRBD1. V lost 4 bases to trimming and J lost 7 bases; unmatched junction nucleotides: 4. The CDR3 covers 14 residues. CDR1 and CDR2 from the germline V gene are LGHNA and YSLEER. In nucleotides, the CDR3 is TGCGCCAGCAGCCCGACAGGGAACAATTCACCCCTCCACTTT. Translated, it gives CASSPTGNNSPLHF.

The CDR3 sequence: CASSESVKSYEQYV. The CDR3 DNA sequence: TGTGCCAGCAGTGAATCAGTCAAATCCTACGAGCAGTACGTC. V is TRBV6-1 and J is TRBJ2-7; D ambiguous. Trimming removed 2 bases at V and 1 base at J, with 9 bases between. The CDR3 sequence is 14 residues long. Looked up from germline, CDR1 is MNHNS and CDR2 is SASEGT.

The V gene is TRBV4-2, the J gene TRBJ1-1; D perhaps matches TRBD1 (5 bases). V dropped 2 bases and J dropped 0 bases, with 7 bases sitting between them. The CDR3 is made up of 14 amino acids. Germline loops: CDR1 LGHNA, CDR2 YNFKEQ. CDR3 loop: CASSQQGLNTEAFF. The CDR3 nucleotides are TGTGCCAGCAGCCAACAGGGCCTGAACACTGAAGCTTTCTTT.

V usage is TRBV5-1 and J usage is TRBJ1-5; tentative D call: TRBD1 (6 bases). The length of the CDR3 is 17 residues. Trimming cost V 0 bases and J 4 bases, with 17 bases left between them. Germline V gene sequence: CDR1 SGHRS, CDR2 YFSETQ. The CDR3 loop reads CASSLGGGQGLNQPQHF. The DNA for the CDR3 is TGCGCCAGCAGCTTGGGAGGCGGCCAGGGGCTAAATCAGCCCCAGCATTTT. Full variable domain (remainder filled in from reference TRBV5-1 and TRBJ1-5): KAGVTQTPRYLIKTRGQQVTLSCSPISGHRSVSWYQQTPGQGLQFLFEYFSETQRNKGNFPGRFSGRQFSNSRSEMNVSTLELGDSALYLCASSLGGGQGLNQPQHFGDGTRLSIL.

The rearrangement links TRBV7-2 to TRBJ2-7; D not certain. The CDR3 sequence is 15 residues long. Germline V gene data show CDR1 as SGHTA and CDR2 as FQGNSA. V was pared by 2 bases and J by 0 bases, with 11 bases between. CDR3 sequence reads: CASSLYHGASYEQYV. CDR3 DNA sequence: TGTGCCAGCAGCTTATATCACGGTGCCTCCTACGAGCAGTACGTC.

The chain has TRBV5-1 and TRBJ2-3; D is unresolved. The V and J ends lost 0 bases and 4 bases respectively, with 0 bases between them. This CDR3 is built from 11 residues. From germline, CDR1 is SGHRS and CDR2 YFSETQ. The CDR3 bases are TGCGCCAGCAGCTTGGCAGATACGCAGTATTTT. It encodes CASSLADTQYF.

This chain links TRBV5-6 with TRBJ1-2; D possibly corresponds to TRBD1 (6 bases). CDR1 and CDR2 from the germline V gene are SGHDT and YYEEEE. The V end was cut by 0 bases, the J end by 7 bases, with 10 bases between. The CDR3 is 13 amino acids. CDR3 nucleotide sequence: TGTGCCAGCAGCTTGGGCGGGGGCATTGGCTACACCTTC. This encodes CASSLGGGIGYTF. Looking up the rest from reference TRBV5-6 and TRBJ1-2 gives the full variable domain: DAGVTQSPTHLIKTRGQQVTLRCSPKSGHDTVSWYQQALGQGPQFIFQYYEEEERQRGNFPDRFSGHQFPNYSSELNVNALLLGDSALYLCASSLGGGIGYTFGSGTRLTVV.

The CDR3 DNA reads as TGCGCCAGCAGCTTGGTTCTGGACAGGCCAAATTCACCCCTCCACTTT. It translates to CASSLVLDRPNSPLHF. The rearrangement uses TRBV5-1 and TRBJ1-6; TRBD1 matches at 7 bases. Germline CDR1 is SGHRS and CDR2 is YFSETQ. The V gene end was trimmed by 0 bases and the J gene end by 7 bases; junction bases not matched to a gene: 7. This CDR3 has 16 residues.

This chain links TRBV5-6 with TRBJ2-7; D is uncertain. CDR1 and CDR2 (germline): SGHDT, YYEEEE. The V end was cut by 1 base, the J end by 3 bases, with 8 bases between. CDR3 length equals 13 residues. The CDR3 loop is CASSLKLVYEQYF. Here the CDR3 DNA reads TGTGCCAGCAGCTTGAAACTGGTCTACGAGCAGTACTTC.

This chain uses TRBV10-3 with TRBJ2-5; D may be TRBD1 or TRBD2 (5 bases each). CDR1 and CDR2 (germline): ENHRY, SYGVKD. Trimming took 3 bases from V and 3 from J, leaving 11 bases between them. The CDR3 spans 14 residues. For the CDR3, the DNA is TGTGCCATCAGTGATGGTCGAGGGGAAGAGACCCAGTACTTC. This translates into CAISDGRGEETQYF.

The chain links TRBV7-9 to TRBJ1-1; D remains ambiguous. Germline lookup yields CDR1 SEHNR and CDR2 FQNEAQ (reference sequence). The CDR3 spans 14 residues. V lost 5 bases and J lost 3, with 13 bases in between. The CDR3 coding sequence is TGTGCCAGCAGCCAAAGGACGACGGACACTGAAGCTTTCTTT. Residues: CASSQRTTDTEAFF.

A remark on this clone: A read error may produce the germline difference seen at one junction end. The V and J genes are TRBV6-6 and TRBJ2-3; a weak D match, TRBD1 (6 bases). The germline V gene encodes CDR1 MNHNY and CDR2 SVGAGI (reference sequence). This CDR3 has 14 residues. The DNA for the CDR3 is TGTGCCATCAGTGACAGGACTAGCACAGATACGCAGTATTTT. This codes for CAISDRTSTDTQYF.

The chain joins TRBV5-6 to TRBJ1-6, with 9 positions matching TRBD1. CDR1 and CDR2 from the germline V gene are SGHDT and YYEEEE. The V segment lost 5 bases and the J segment 6 bases; nucleotides outside the gene matches: 9. The CDR3 is 16 residues long. The CDR3 region is CASRRSQGAGNSPLHF. CDR3 coding DNA: TGTGCCAGCAGACGTTCACAGGGGGCGGGTAATTCACCCCTCCACTTT. Complete variable domain (other parts from reference TRBV5-6 and TRBJ1-6): DAGVTQSPTHLIKTRGQQVTLRCSPKSGHDTVSWYQQALGQGPQFIFQYYEEEERQRGNFPDRFSGHQFPNYSSELNVNALLLGDSALYLCASRRSQGAGNSPLHFGNGTRLTVT.